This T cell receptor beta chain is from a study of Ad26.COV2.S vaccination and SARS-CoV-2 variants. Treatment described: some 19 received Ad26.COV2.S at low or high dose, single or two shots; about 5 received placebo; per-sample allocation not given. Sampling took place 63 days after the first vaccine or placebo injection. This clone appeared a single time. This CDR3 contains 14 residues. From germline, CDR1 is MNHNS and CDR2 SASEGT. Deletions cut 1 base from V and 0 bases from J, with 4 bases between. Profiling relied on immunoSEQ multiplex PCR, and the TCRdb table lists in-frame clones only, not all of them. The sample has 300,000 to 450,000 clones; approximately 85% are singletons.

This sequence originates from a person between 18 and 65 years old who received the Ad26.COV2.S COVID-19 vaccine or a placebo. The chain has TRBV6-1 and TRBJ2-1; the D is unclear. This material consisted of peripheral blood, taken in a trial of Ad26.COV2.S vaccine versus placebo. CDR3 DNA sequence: TGTGCCAGCAGTGAAGTGGGCTCCTACAATGAGCAGTTCTTC. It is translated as CASSEVGSYNEQFF.